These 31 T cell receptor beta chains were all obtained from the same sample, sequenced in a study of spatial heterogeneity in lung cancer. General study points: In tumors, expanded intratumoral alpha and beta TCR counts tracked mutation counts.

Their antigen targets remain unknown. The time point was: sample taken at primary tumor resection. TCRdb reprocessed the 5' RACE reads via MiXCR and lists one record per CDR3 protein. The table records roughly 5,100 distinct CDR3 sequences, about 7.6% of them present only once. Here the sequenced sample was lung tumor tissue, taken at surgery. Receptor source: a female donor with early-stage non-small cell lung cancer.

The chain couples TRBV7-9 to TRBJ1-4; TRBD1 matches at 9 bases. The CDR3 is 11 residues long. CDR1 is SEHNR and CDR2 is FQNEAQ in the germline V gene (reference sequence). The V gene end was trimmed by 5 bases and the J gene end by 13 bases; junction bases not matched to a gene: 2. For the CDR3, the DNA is TGTGCCAGCAGCCCGGACAGGGGACTGTTTTTT. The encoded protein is CASSPDRGLFF.

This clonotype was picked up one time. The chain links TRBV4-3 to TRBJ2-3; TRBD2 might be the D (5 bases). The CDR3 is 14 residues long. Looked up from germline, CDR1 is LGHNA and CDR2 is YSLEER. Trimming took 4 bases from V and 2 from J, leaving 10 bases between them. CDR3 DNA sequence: TGCGCCAGCAGCCGATCCGGGAACACAGATACGCAGTATTTT. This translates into CASSRSGNTDTQYF.

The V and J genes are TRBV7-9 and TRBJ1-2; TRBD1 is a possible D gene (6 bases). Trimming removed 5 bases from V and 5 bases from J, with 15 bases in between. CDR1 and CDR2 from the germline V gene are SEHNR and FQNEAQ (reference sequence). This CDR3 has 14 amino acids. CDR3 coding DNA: TGTGCCAGCAGCCCTGGGCAGGGGAGATATGGCTACACCTTC. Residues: CASSPGQGRYGYTF.

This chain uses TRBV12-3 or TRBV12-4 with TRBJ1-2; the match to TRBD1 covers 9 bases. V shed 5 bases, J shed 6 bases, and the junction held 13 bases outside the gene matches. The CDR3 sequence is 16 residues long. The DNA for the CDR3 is TGTGCCAGCAGTGCCGAGACCTCGGGACAGGGAAATGGCTACACCTTC. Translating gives CASSAETSGQGNGYTF.

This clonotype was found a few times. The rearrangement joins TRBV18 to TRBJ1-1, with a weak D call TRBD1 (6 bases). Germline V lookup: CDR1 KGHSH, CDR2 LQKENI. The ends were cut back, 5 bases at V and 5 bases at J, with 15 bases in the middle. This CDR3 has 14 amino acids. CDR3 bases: TGTGCCAGCTCAATTACACAGGGAAGAACTGAAGCTTTCTTT. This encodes CASSITQGRTEAFF.

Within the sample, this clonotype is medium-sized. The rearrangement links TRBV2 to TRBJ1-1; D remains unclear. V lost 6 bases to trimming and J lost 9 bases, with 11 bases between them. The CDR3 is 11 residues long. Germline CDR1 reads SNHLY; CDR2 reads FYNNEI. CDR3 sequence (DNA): TGTGCCAGCAGATTTCAGGAGAAAGCTTTCTTT. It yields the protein CASRFQEKAFF.

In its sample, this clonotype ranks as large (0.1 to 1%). CDR3 in amino acids: CASIPDRGLTEAFF. The CDR3 DNA is TGTGCCAGCATCCCGGACAGGGGGCTAACTGAAGCTTTCTTT. The rearrangement joins TRBV12-3 or TRBV12-4 to TRBJ1-1, with 11 bases that match TRBD1. CDR3 length equals 14 residues. V was pared by 7 bases and J by 5 bases, with 6 bases of the junction left unmatched.

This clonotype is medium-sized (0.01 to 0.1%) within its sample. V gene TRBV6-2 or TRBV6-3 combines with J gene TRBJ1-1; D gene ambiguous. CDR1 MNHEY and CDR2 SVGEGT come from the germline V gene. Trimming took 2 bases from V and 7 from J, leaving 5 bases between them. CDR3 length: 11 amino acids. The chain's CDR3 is CASSYGIEAFF. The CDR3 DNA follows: TGTGCCAGCAGTTACGGGATTGAAGCTTTCTTT.

For the CDR3, the DNA is TGTGCCAGCAGCTTAAGTGGGGGCACAGATACGCAGTATTTT. It specifies CASSLSGGTDTQYF. The rearrangement uses TRBV7-3 and TRBJ2-3, with D unclear. V lost 1 base and J 1 base, leaving 6 bases between the germline ends. The CDR3 loop spans 14 amino acids. CDR1 is SGHTA and CDR2 is FQGTGA in the germline V gene.

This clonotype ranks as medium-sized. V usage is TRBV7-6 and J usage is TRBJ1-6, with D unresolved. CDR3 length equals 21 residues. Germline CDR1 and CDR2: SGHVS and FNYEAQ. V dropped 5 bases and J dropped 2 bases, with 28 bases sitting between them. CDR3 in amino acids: CASSLAPPVTNQVTYNSPLHF. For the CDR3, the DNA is TGTGCCAGCAGCCTCGCCCCTCCGGTTACTAACCAGGTCACCTATAATTCACCCCTCCACTTT.

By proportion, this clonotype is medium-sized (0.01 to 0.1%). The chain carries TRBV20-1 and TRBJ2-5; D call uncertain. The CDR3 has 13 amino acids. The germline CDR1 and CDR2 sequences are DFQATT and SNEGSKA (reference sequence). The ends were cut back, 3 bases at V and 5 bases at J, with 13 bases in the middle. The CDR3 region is CSASSRRRETQYF. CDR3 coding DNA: TGCAGTGCTAGTAGTCGTCGAAGGGAGACCCAGTACTTC.

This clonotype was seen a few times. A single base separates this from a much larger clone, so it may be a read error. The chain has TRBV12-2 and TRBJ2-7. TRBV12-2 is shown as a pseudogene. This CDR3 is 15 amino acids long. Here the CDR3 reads CASRLTPWYHYEQYF. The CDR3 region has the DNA TGTGCAAGTCGCTTAACGCCTTGGTACCACTACGAGCAGTACTTC.

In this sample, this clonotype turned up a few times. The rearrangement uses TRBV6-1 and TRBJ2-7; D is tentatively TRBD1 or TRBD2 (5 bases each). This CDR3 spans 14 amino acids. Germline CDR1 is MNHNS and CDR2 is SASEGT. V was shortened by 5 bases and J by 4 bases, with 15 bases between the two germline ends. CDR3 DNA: TGTGCCAGCAGTCCGGGACGGGGCCTATACGAGCAGTACTTC. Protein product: CASSPGRGLYEQYF.

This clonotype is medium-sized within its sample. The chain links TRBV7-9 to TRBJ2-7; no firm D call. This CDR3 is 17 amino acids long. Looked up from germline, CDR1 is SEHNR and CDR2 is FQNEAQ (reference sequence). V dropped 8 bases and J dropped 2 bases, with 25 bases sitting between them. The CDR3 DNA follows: TGTGCCAGCTGCTCAGACTCCAGAAGTCGGCTTACCTACGAGCAGTACTTC. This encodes CASCSDSRSRLTYEQYF.

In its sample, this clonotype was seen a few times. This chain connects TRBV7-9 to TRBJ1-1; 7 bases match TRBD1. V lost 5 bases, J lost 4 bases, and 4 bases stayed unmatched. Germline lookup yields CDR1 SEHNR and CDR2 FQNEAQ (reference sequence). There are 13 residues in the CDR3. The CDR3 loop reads CASSPKGATEAFF. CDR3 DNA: TGTGCCAGCAGCCCGAAGGGGGCCACTGAAGCTTTCTTT.

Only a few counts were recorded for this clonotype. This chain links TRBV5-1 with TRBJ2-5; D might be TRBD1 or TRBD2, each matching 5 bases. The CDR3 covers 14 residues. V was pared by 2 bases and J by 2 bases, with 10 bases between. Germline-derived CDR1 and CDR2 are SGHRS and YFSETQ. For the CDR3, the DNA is TGCGCCAGCAGCTTAACGGGACCACAAGAGACCCAGTACTTC. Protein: CASSLTGPQETQYF.

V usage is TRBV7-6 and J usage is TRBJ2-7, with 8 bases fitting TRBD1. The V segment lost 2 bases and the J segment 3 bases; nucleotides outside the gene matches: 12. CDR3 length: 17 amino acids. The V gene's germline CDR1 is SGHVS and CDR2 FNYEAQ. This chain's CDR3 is CASSLNPTGEYIYEQYF. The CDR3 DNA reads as TGTGCCAGCAGCTTAAACCCGACAGGGGAATATATCTACGAGCAGTACTTC.

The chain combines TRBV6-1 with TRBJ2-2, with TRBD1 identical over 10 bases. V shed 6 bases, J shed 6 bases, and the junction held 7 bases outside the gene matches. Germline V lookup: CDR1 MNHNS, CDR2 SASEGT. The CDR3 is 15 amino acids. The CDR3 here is CASRTGGRKAGELFF. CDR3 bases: TGTGCCAGCAGGACAGGGGGCCGGAAGGCCGGGGAGCTGTTTTTT.

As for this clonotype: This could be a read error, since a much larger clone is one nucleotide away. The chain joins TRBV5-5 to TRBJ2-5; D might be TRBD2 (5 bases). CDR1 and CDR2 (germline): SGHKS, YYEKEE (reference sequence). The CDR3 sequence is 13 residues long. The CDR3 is CTSSRRSQETQYF. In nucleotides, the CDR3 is TGTACCAGCAGCCGGAGGTCCCAAGAGACCCAGTACTTC.

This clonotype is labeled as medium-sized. DNA of the CDR3: TGTGCCAGCAGTCCGACTGGAGCGGGTGAGCAGTACTTC. Protein product: CASSPTGAGEQYF. The chain is built from TRBV27 and TRBJ2-7, with TRBD2 as a possible D gene (6 bases). This CDR3 contains 13 residues. Germline V gene sequence: CDR1 MNHEY, CDR2 SMNVEV (reference sequence). Trimming took off 5 bases at V and 7 bases at J, with 15 bases between the two ends.

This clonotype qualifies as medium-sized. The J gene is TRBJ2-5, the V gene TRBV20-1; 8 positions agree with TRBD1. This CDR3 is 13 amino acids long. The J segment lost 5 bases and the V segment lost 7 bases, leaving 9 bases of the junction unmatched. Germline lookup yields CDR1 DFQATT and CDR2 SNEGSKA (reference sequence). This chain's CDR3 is CSVQARDRETQYF. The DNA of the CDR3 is TGCAGTGTTCAGGCCAGGGACAGGGAGACCCAGTACTTC.

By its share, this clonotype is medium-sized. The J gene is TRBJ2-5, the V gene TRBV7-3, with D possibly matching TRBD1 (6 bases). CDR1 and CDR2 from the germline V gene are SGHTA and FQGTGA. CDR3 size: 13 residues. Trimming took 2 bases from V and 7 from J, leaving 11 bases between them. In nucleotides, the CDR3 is TGTGCCAGCAGCTTATCAACAGGGTTGACCCAGTACTTC. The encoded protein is CASSLSTGLTQYF.

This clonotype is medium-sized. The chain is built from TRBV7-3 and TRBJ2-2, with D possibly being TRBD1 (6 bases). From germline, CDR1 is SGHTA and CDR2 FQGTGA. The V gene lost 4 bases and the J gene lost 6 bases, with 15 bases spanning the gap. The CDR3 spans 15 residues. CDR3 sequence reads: CASSSTGGNAGELFF. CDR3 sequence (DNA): TGTGCCAGCAGCTCGACAGGCGGCAACGCCGGGGAGCTGTTTTTT.

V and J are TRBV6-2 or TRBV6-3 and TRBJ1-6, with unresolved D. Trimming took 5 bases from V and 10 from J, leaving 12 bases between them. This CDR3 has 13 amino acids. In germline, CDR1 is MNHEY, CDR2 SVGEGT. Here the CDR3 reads CASSGLGESPLHF. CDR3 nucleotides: TGTGCCAGCAGTGGCCTCGGGGAGTCACCCCTCCACTTT.

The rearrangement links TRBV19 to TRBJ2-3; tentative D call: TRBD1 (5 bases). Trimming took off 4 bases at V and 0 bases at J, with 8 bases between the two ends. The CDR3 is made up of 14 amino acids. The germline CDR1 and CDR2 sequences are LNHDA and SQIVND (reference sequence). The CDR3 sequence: CASSRQGSTDTQYF. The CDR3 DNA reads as TGTGCCAGTAGTAGGCAGGGAAGCACAGATACGCAGTATTTT.

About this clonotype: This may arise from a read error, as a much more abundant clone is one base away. CDR3 DNA sequence: TGTGCCAGCAGTTGGACTTCGGGGACTGAAGCTTTCTTT. It codes for CASSWTSGTEAFF. The chain employs TRBV2 and TRBJ1-1; no clear D. The CDR3 totals 13 residues. The germline V gene encodes CDR1 SNHLY and CDR2 FYNNEI. V gave up 5 bases and J gave up 5 bases, with 12 bases separating them.

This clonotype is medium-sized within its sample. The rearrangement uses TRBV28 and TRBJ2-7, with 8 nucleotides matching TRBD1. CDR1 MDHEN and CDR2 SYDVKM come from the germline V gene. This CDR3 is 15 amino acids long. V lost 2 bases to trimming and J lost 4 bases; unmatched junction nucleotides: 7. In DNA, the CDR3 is TGTGCCAGCAGTTTACTGGCAGGGGGCCAGTACGAGCAGTACTTC. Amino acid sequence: CASSLLAGGQYEQYF.

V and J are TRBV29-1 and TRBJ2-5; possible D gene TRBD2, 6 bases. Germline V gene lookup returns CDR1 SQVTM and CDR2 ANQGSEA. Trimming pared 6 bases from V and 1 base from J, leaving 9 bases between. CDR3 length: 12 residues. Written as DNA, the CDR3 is TGCAGCGTCGCGGGACCCCAAGAGACCCAGTACTTC. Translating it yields CSVAGPQETQYF.

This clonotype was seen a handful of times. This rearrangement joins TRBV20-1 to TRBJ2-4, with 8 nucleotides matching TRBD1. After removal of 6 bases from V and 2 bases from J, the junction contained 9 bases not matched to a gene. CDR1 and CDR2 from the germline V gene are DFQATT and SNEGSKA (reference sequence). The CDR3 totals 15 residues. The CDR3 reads CSASEGQEPKNIQYF. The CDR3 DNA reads TGCAGTGCCTCCGAGGGACAGGAGCCCAAAAACATTCAGTACTTC.

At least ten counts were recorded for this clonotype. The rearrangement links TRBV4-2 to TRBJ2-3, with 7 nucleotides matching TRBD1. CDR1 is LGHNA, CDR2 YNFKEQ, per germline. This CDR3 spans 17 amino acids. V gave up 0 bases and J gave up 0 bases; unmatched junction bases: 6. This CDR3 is CASSQDSWDSSTDTQYF. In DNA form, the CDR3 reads TGTGCCAGCAGCCAAGATTCCTGGGACAGCAGCACAGATACGCAGTATTTT.

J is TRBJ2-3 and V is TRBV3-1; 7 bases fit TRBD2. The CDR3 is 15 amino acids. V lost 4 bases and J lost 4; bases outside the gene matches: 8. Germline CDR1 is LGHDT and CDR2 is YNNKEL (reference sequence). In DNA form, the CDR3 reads TGTGCCAGCAGCCTTGGGACTAACGAGGCAGATACGCAGTATTTT. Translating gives CASSLGTNEADTQYF.